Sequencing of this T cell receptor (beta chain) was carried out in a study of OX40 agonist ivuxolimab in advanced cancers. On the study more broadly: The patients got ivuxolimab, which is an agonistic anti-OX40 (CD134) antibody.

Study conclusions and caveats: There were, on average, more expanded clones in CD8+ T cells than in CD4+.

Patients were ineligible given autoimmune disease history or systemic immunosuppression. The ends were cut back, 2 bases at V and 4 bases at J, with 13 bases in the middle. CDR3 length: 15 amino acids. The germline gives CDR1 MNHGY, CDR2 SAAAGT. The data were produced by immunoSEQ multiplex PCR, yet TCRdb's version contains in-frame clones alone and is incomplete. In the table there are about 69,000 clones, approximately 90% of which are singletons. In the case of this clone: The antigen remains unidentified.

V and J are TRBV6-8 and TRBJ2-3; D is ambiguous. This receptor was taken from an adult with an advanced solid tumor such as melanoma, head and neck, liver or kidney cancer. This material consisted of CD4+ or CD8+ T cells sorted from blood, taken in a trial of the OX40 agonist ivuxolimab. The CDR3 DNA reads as TGTGCCAGCAGTTACCCTCCTTTCAGCGCAGATACGCAGTATTTT. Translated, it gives CASSYPPFSADTQYF.